The TCR beta chain under discussion was sequenced for a study of T cells after yellow fever vaccination. Study-level information: Fractions of limited cellularity were prepared by means of SMART-Seq v4 Ultra Low Input.

Germline CDR1 reads MNHEY; CDR2 reads SVGAGI. V dropped 6 bases and J dropped 5 bases, with 21 bases sitting between them. The CDR3 extends over 16 amino acids. Points on this clonotype: What it binds is not known.

Broader study findings: Subsequent booster samples again held most clones from primary vaccination (roughly 96% CD4, 85% to 90% CD8).

Using its own MiXCR run on the 5' RACE reads, TCRdb lists one record per CDR3 protein. The sample contains under 550,000 distinct CDR3 sequences, 21% of which appear only once. The sequence came from a man aged 18 to 35 who received the YFV17D yellow fever vaccine. The V and J genes are TRBV6-5 and TRBJ2-3; D ambiguous. The sequenced sample was PBMCs, obtained about 21 days after the first yellow fever vaccination. The CDR3 region has the DNA TGTGCCAGCAGCAACTCGCCCGGGCCTTTAGAAGATACGCAGTATTTT. The encoded protein is CASSNSPGPLEDTQYF.